The 12 T cell receptor beta chains below come from one sample, sequenced in a study of graft-versus-host responses after intestinal transplantation. Repertoires were generated with immunoSEQ multiplex PCR, while TCRdb's copy carries only in-frame clones and drops some. The sample includes tens of thousands of clones, 75% to 90% of them seen just once. Their antigens are not known. The sample in question was unstimulated CD8+ T cells sorted from spleen or lymph node cells, obtained before intestinal transplant. These TCRs come from a human donor who received an intestinal transplant.

This clone has only a few counts. The chain uses TRBV2 and TRBJ1-4; D possibly corresponds to TRBD1 (6 bases). This CDR3 is 14 amino acids long. Germline CDR1 reads SNHLY; CDR2 reads FYNNEI. The germline V and J ends were trimmed by 1 base and 8 bases, with 11 bases remaining between them. CDR3 coding DNA: TGTGCCAGCAGTGAAGACCAGGGGTGGGAAAAACTGTTTTTT. Protein: CASSEDQGWEKLFF.

The genes are TRBV7-6 and TRBJ1-1, with TRBD1 matching over 11 bases. Germline assignment: CDR1 SGHVS and CDR2 FNYEAQ. With V trimmed by 5 bases and J by 4 bases, 3 bases remained unmatched. The CDR3 totals 14 residues. The CDR3, as DNA: TGTGCCAGCAGCGGGGGGACAGGGGGCACTGAAGCTTTCTTT. It is translated as CASSGGTGGTEAFF.

This chain links TRBV6-1 with TRBJ2-3; D is undetermined. The CDR3 extends over 15 amino acids. The V end lost 7 bases, the J end lost 0 bases, and 14 bases lay between the germline ends. Germline CDR1 is MNHNS and CDR2 is SASEGT. CDR3 loop: CASTHRWRSTDTQYF. Here the CDR3 DNA reads TGTGCCAGCACCCACCGGTGGCGGAGCACAGATACGCAGTATTTT.

This chain uses TRBV7-2 with TRBJ2-1; D tentatively reads TRBD1 or TRBD2 (6 bases each). V lost 1 base and J 4 bases, leaving 14 bases between the germline ends. Germline lookup yields CDR1 SGHTA and CDR2 FQGNSA. This CDR3 comprises 16 residues. CDR3 in amino acids: CASSLGLRGHYNEQFF. The CDR3 DNA sequence: TGTGCCAGCAGCTTAGGATTGCGGGGACATTACAATGAGCAGTTCTTC.

The chain joins TRBV11-2 to TRBJ1-4, with 11 bases that match TRBD1. The CDR3 spans 14 residues. CDR1 is SGHAT, CDR2 FQNNGV, per germline. V shed 1 base, J shed 8 bases, and the junction held 0 bases outside the gene matches. CDR3 loop: CASSLGTGGEKLFF. In nucleotides, the CDR3 is TGTGCCAGCAGCTTAGGGACAGGGGGCGAAAAACTGTTTTTT.

The chain has TRBV6-1 and TRBJ2-2, with D possibly matching TRBD2 (5 bases). The V gene lost 0 bases and the J gene lost 2 bases, with 16 bases spanning the gap. CDR1 is MNHNS, CDR2 SASEGT, per germline. The CDR3 has 18 amino acids. The CDR3 spells CASSEASQLAYNTGELFF. CDR3 coding DNA: TGTGCCAGCAGTGAAGCGTCCCAGCTAGCTTACAACACCGGGGAGCTGTTTTTT.

The genes are TRBV27 and TRBJ2-7, with 8 bases that match TRBD1. J was trimmed by 6 bases and V by 4 bases; bases with no gene match: 2. Per the germline V gene, CDR1 is MNHEY and CDR2 is SMNVEV (reference sequence). CDR3 length equals 12 residues. The CDR3 here is CASSYTGGEQYF. The CDR3 DNA is TGTGCCAGCAGTTATACAGGGGGCGAGCAGTACTTC.

The chain has TRBV7-8 and TRBJ2-6, with a weak D call TRBD2 (5 bases). Trimming shortened V by 0 bases and J by 3 bases, and 9 bases separated the two germline ends. CDR1 and CDR2 (germline): SGHVS, FQNEAQ. The CDR3 has 16 residues. CDR3 loop: CASSLARSGGANVLTF. The CDR3 region has the DNA TGTGCCAGCAGCTTAGCGAGAAGCGGTGGGGCCAACGTCCTGACTTTC.

This clone was observed a handful of times. The rearrangement links TRBV27 to TRBJ2-5; 7 nucleotides align to TRBD2. The CDR3 spans 14 residues. V shed 2 bases, J shed 3 bases, and the junction held 3 bases outside the gene matches. Germline V lookup: CDR1 MNHEY, CDR2 SMNVEV (reference sequence). The chain's CDR3 is CASSLAGEKETQYF. The CDR3 DNA reads as TGTGCCAGCAGTTTAGCGGGAGAAAAAGAGACCCAGTACTTC.

This clone is a singleton in its sample. CDR3 amino acids: CASSPMTDYGYTF. In DNA, the CDR3 is TGTGCCAGCTCACCGATGACGGACTATGGCTACACCTTC. The genes are TRBV18 and TRBJ1-2; D call uncertain. The CDR3 spans 13 residues. Germline CDR1 is KGHSH and CDR2 is LQKENI. The V and J ends lost 3 bases and 3 bases respectively, with 8 bases between them.

This sequence joins TRBV5-4 and TRBJ2-3; 8 nucleotides line up with TRBD2. Germline V gene sequence: CDR1 SGHNT, CDR2 YYREEE (reference sequence). Losses at the gene ends were 4 bases for V and 3 bases for J; bases not matched to a gene: 4. The CDR3 extends over 14 amino acids. The CDR3 bases are TGTGCCAGCAGCCCCGGGACTAGAACAGATACGCAGTATTTT. It codes for CASSPGTRTDTQYF.

This chain uses TRBV6-6 with TRBJ2-5, with D uncertain. The germline CDR1 and CDR2 sequences are MNHNY and SVGAGI (reference sequence). The germline V and J ends were trimmed by 0 bases and 4 bases, with 3 bases remaining between them. This CDR3 contains 12 residues. The CDR3 nucleotides are TGTGCCAGCAGTTACTCATTAGAGACCCAGTACTTC. It translates to CASSYSLETQYF.